This T cell receptor (beta chain) was documented in a study of T cell responses to AZD1222 COVID-19 vaccine. Sequencing used immunoSEQ multiplex PCR; TCRdb keeps in-frame clones, though not all of them. The sample holds around 80,000 clones; about 88% are singletons and the top ten take 11%. The V gene end was trimmed by 3 bases and the J gene end by 4 bases; junction bases not matched to a gene: 2. Germline V lookup: CDR1 LNHDA, CDR2 SQIVND (reference sequence). CDR3 length equals 14 residues. Material: peripheral blood, obtained on day 0 of AZD1222 vaccination. This sequence was found in an adult in good health. The chain uses TRBV19 and TRBJ1-5; TRBD1 aligns across 8 bases. CDR3 DNA: TGTGCCAGTAGTATTACAGGGGGAAATCAGCCCCAGCATTTT. Protein sequence: CASSITGGNQPQHF.